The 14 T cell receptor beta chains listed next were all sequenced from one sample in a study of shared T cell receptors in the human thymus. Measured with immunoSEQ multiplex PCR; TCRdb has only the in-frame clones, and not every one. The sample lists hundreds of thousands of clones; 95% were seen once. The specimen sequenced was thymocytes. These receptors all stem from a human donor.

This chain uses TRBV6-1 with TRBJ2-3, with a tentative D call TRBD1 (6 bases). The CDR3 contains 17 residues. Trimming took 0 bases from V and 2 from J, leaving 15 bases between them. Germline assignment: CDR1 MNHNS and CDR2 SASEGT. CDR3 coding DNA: TGTGCCAGCAGTGAAGCTCGAATCCGGGACACCACAGATACGCAGTATTTT. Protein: CASSEARIRDTTDTQYF.

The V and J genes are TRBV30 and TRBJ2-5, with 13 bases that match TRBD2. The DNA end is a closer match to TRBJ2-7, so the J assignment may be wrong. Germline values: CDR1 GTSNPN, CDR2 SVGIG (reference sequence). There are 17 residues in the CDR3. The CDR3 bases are TGTGCCTGGAGTACCGGGACTAGCGGGAAGAGCCCCTACGAGCAGTACTTC. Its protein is CAWSTGTSGKSPYEQYF.

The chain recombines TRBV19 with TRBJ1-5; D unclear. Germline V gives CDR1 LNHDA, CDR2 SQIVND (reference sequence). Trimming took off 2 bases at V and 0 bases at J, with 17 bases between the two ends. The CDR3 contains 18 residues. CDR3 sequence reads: CASSIRRTRRVSNQPQHF. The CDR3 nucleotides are TGTGCCAGTAGTATAAGAAGGACGAGGCGGGTTAGCAATCAGCCCCAGCATTTT.

The CDR3 coding sequence is TGTGCCAGCAGCTCTATGAGGTCTAACTATGGCTACACCTTC. It specifies CASSSMRSNYGYTF. V gene TRBV27 combines with J gene TRBJ1-2, with D unclear. This CDR3 region has 14 residues. Germline V CDR1 and CDR2: MNHEY, SMNVEV (reference sequence). The V gene lost 6 bases and the J gene lost 0 bases, with 11 bases spanning the gap.

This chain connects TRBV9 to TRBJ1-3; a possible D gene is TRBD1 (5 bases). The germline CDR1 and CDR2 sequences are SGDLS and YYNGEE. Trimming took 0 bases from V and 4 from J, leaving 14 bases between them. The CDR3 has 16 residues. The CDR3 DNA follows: TGTGCCAGCAGCGTAGAAGAGGGGCAGCAAGGAAACACCATATATTTT. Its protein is CASSVEEGQQGNTIYF. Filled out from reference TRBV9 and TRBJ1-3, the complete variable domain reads DSGVTQTPKHLITATGQRVTLRCSPRSGDLSVYWYQQSLDQGLQFLIQYYNGEERAKGNILERFSAQQFPDLHSELNLSSLELGDSALYFCASSVEEGQQGNTIYFGEGSWLTVV.

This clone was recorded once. Here the CDR3 DNA reads TGTGCCAGCCATAGCGGAGGGGACGGAGAGACCCAGTACTTC. It codes for CASHSGGDGETQYF. V usage is TRBV9 and J usage is TRBJ2-5, with D tentatively TRBD2 (6 bases). This CDR3 has 14 amino acids. The V gene lost 7 bases and the J gene lost 4 bases, with 17 bases spanning the gap. Germline loops: CDR1 SGDLS, CDR2 YYNGEE.

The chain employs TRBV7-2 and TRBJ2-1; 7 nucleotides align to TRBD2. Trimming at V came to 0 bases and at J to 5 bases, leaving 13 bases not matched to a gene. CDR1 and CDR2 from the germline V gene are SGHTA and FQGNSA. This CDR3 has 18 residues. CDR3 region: CASSLALFGPSGDNEQFF. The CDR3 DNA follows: TGTGCCAGCAGCTTAGCATTATTCGGGCCTAGCGGAGACAATGAGCAGTTCTTC.

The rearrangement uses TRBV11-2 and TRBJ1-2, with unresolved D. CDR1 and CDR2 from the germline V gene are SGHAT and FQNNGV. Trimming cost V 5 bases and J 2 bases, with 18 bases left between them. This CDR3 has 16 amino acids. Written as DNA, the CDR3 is TGTGCCAGCAGCCCCGACCTCGGGCAGATGAACTATGGCTACACCTTC. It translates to CASSPDLGQMNYGYTF.

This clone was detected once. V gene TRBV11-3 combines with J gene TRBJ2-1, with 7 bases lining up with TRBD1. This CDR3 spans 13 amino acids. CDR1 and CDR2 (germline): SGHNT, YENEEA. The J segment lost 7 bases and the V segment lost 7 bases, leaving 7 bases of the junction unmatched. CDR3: CASKGGLVNEQFF. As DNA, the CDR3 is TGTGCCAGCAAAGGGGGCCTAGTAAATGAGCAGTTCTTC.

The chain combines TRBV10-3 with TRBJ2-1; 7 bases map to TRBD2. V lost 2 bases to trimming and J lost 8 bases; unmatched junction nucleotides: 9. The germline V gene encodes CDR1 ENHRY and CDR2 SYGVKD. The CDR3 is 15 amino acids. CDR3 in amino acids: CAISEVAGAVHEQFF. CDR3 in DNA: TGTGCCATCAGTGAGGTTGCGGGAGCCGTCCATGAGCAGTTCTTC.

CDR3: CASSFLRTSGRVSTDTQYF. The CDR3 nucleotides are TGTGCCAGCAGTTTTCTACGGACTAGCGGGAGGGTCAGCACAGATACGCAGTATTTT. The chain joins TRBV27 to TRBJ2-3, with 15 nucleotides matching TRBD2. J gave up 0 bases and V 3 bases, and 7 bases lay outside the gene matches. This CDR3 is built from 19 residues. The V gene's germline CDR1 is MNHEY and CDR2 SMNVEV (reference sequence).

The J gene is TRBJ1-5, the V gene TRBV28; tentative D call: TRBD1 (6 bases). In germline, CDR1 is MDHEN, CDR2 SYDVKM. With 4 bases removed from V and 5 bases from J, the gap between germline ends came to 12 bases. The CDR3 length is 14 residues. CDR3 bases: TGTGCCAGCAGTTGGGGGGCGAGGGATCAGCCCCAGCATTTT. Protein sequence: CASSWGARDQPQHF.

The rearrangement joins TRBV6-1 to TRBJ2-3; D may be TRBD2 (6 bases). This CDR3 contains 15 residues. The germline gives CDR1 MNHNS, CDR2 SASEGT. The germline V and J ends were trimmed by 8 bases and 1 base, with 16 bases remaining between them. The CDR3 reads CASEEGRDCTDTQYF. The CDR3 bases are TGTGCCAGCGAGGAAGGTAGGGACTGCACAGATACGCAGTATTTT.

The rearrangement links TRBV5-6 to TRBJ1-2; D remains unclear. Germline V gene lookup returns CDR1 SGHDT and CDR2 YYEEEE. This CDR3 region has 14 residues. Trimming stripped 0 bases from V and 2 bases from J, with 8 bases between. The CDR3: CASSLAHGNYGYTF. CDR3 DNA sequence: TGTGCCAGCAGCTTGGCCCACGGAAACTATGGCTACACCTTC.